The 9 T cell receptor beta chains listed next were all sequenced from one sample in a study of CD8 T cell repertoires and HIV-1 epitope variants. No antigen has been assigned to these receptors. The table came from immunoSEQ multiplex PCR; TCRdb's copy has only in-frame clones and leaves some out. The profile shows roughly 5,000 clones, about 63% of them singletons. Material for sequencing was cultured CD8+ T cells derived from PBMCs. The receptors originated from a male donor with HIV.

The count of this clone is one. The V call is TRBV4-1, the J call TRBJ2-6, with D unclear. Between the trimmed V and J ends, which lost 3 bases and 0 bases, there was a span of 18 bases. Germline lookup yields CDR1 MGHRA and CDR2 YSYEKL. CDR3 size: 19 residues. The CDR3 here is CASSHFFRDLGSGANVLTF. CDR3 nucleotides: TGCGCCAGCAGCCACTTTTTTCGAGACCTGGGCTCTGGGGCCAACGTCCTGACTTTC.

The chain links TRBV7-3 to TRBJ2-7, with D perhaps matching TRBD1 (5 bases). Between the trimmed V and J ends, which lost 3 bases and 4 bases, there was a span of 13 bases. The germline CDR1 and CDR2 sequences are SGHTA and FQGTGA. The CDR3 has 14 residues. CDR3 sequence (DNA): TGTGCCAGCAGCTTTGGGCAGGGTGGGTACGAGCAGTACTTC. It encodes CASSFGQGGYEQYF.

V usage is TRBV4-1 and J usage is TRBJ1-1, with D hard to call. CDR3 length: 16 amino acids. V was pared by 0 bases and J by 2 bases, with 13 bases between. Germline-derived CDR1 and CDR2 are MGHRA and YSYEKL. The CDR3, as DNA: TGCGCCAGCAGCCAAGATCTAGGCCCAGGTAACACTGAAGCTTTCTTT. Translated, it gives CASSQDLGPGNTEAFF.

Written as DNA, the CDR3 is TGCAGCGTTGAAGGTGGCGCGGGGGGGATCGACGAGCAGTACTTC. This sequence encodes CSVEGGAGGIDEQYF. The chain joins TRBV29-1 to TRBJ2-7; 9 bases fit TRBD2. Germline V gene sequence: CDR1 SQVTM, CDR2 ANQGSEA. The CDR3 has 15 amino acids. V was pared by 1 base and J by 5 bases, with 9 bases of the junction left unmatched.

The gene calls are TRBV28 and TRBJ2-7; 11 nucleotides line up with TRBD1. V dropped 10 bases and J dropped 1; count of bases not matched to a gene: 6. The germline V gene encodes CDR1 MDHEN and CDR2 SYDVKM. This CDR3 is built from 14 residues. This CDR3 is CAISDRGLSYEQYF. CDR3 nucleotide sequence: TGTGCCATCTCGGACAGGGGGCTTTCCTACGAGCAGTACTTC.

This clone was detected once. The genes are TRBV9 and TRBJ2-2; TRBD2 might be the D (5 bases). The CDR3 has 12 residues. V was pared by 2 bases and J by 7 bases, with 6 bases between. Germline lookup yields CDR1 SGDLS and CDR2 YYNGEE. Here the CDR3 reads CASSVGGGELFF. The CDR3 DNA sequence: TGTGCCAGCAGCGTCGGAGGCGGGGAGCTGTTTTTT.

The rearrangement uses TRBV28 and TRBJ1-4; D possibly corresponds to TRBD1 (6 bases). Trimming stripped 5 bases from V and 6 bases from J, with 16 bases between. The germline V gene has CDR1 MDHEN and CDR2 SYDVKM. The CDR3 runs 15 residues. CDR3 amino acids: CASSPWGGQDEKLFF. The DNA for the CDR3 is TGTGCCAGCAGTCCCTGGGGGGGGCAGGATGAAAAACTGTTTTTT.

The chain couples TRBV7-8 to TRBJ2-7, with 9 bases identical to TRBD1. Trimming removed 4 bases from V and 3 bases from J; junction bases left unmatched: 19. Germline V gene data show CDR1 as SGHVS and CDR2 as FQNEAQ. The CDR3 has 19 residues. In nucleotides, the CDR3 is TGTGCCAGCAGCTCTATTGTGGGGGATCTAGGACAGGGGCTCTACGAGCAGTACTTC. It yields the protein CASSSIVGDLGQGLYEQYF. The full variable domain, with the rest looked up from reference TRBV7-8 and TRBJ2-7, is GAGVSQSPRYKVAKRGQDVALRCDPISGHVSLFWYQQALGQGPEFLTYFQNEAQLDKSGLPSDRFFAERPEGSVSTLKIQRTQQEDSAVYLCASSSIVGDLGQGLYEQYFGPGTRLTVT.

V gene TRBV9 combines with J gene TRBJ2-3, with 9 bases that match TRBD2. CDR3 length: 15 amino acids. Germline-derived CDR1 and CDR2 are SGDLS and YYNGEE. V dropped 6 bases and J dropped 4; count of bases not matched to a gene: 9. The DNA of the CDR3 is TGTGCCAGCACGCGCGGGGGGGTCTTCGCAGATACGCAGTATTTT. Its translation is CASTRGGVFADTQYF.